A selection of T cell receptor beta chains follows, all from one sample in a study of blood T cell repertoires in COVID-19. Sequencing used immunoSEQ multiplex PCR; TCRdb keeps in-frame clones, though not all of them. The table records about 380,000 clones, more than 70% of them present only once. What was sequenced was PBMCs or T cells enriched from blood (not recorded which). The receptor source for this set is a woman between 18 and 30 years old who had recovered from COVID-19. CDR3s include the opening cysteine and the closing phenylalanine or tryptophan. D genes are given only for firm matches. Clone size is stated in some rows and not others, as once, few, many or a class when expanded.

. | TRBJ1-4 | . | TRBV5-1 | TGCGCCAGCAGCGAGTCGTGGGGGGTGAATGAAAAACTGTTTTTT | CASSESWGVNEKLFF
. | TRBJ2-7 | TRBD1 | TRBV6-4 | TGTGCCAGCAGTGCCGACAGGGGGTCGCCCGAGCAGTACTTC | CASSADRGSPEQYF
. | TRBJ1-3 | . | TRBV30 | TGTGCCTTACAGGGAAACACCATATATTTT | CALQGNTIYF
few | TRBJ1-1 | . | TRBV13 | TGTGCCAGCAGCTTTGCAGGGGAGAACACTGAAGCTTTCTTT | CASSFAGENTEAFF
. | TRBJ1-1 | TRBD1 | TRBV6-5 | TGTGCCAGCAGTATGGACAGGGGGAACACTGAAGCTTTCTTT | CASSMDRGNTEAFF
. | TRBJ2-3 | . | TRBV5-1 | TGCGCCAGCAGCTCCTCCGGGACAACCACAGATACGCAGTATTTT | CASSSSGTTTDTQYF
few | TRBJ1-5 | TRBD1 | TRBV19 | TGTGCCAGTAGTATAAGCCAGGGGGCGGCGATAGGCCAGCCCCAGCATTTT | CASSISQGAAIGQPQHF
. | TRBJ2-3 | . | TRBV6-5 | TGTGCCAGCAGGTCTATAAACACAGATACGCAGTATTTT | CASRSINTDTQYF
. | TRBJ1-6 | TRBD1 | TRBV9 | TGTGCCAGCAGCGTAGTGGGGACAGCTTATAATTCACCCCTCCACTTT | CASSVVGTAYNSPLHF
. | TRBJ1-5 | TRBD1 | TRBV30 | TGTGCCTGTACTGACCCCGGGAACAGGGGGTCGGGCAATCAGCCCCAGCATTTT | CACTDPGNRGSGNQPQHF
. | TRBJ1-1 | . | TRBV30 | TGTGCCGGGGGGGAGGGAGGAGCTTTCTTT | CAGGEGGAFF
. | TRBJ1-2 | . | TRBV28 | TGTGCCACGAACAGGGATGGCTACACCTTC | CATNRDGYTF
. | TRBJ1-2 | . | TRBV19 | TGTGCCAGTAGTACAAGGGGAAGGGGCGGCTACACCTTC | CASSTRGRGGYTF
. | TRBJ2-1 | . | TRBV6-1 | TGTGCCAGCAGTGAAATGGTCAGCTACAATGAGCAGTTCTTC | CASSEMVSYNEQFF
. | TRBJ2-3 | . | TRBV5-4 | TGTGCCAGCAGCCCTAAACCTACTACAGATACGCAGTATTTT | CASSPKPTTDTQYF
. | TRBJ1-2 | TRBD1 | TRBV5-1 | TGCGCCAGCAGCTTGGGGCCCCCAACACAGGGGGTCCGGGATGGCTACACCTTC | CASSLGPPTQGVRDGYTF
. | TRBJ2-3 | . | TRBV5-1 | TGCGCCAGCAGCTTATCGGGGGAATTCGATGCAGATACGCAGTATTTT | CASSLSGEFDADTQYF
. | TRBJ1-1 | TRBD1 | TRBV9 | TGTGCCAGCAGCGGACCGACAGGGGAAGGCACTGAAGCTTTCTTT | CASSGPTGEGTEAFF
. | TRBJ1-5 | . | TRBV28 | TGTGCCAGCAGTGGGGGTCGGGGGAATGGGCAGCCCCAGCATTTT | CASSGGRGNGQPQHF
. | TRBJ2-7 | . | TRBV27 | TGTGCCAGCAGTGGCAGGAGGAGCTCCTACGAGCAGTACTTC | CASSGRRSSYEQYF
. | TRBJ2-5 | TRBD2 | TRBV9 | TGTGCCAGCAGCGCCCGGACTAGCGGGGGGATTGGGAGAGAGACCCAGTACTTC | CASSARTSGGIGRETQYF
. | TRBJ1-5 | . | TRBV4-1 | TGCGCCAGCAGCCAAGTCCCGGGAACAAGCAATCAGCCCCAGCATTTT | CASSQVPGTSNQPQHF
. | TRBJ2-7 | TRBD1 | TRBV27 | TGTGCCAGCAGTTCCGACAGGGGCAGTCACGAGCAGTACTTC | CASSSDRGSHEQYF
few | TRBJ1-6 | . | TRBV14 | TGTGCCAGCAGCCAAGACATTTCACCCCTCCACTTT | CASSQDISPLHF
. | TRBJ1-1 | TRBD1 | TRBV29-1 | TGCAGCGTTGAAGACTACAGGGGGCCGAACACTGAAGCTTTCTTT | CSVEDYRGPNTEAFF
. | TRBJ2-5 | TRBD2 | TRBV5-1 | TGCGCCAGCAGCTTGGGCGGGACTAGCGGGGGGCCATTCCAAGAGACCCAGTACTTC | CASSLGGTSGGPFQETQYF
. | TRBJ2-7 | TRBD2 | TRBV11-2 | TGTGCCAGCAGCTTATACCTAGCGGGGGCCTACGAGCAGTACTTC | CASSLYLAGAYEQYF
. | TRBJ1-6 | . | TRBV4-1 | TGCCCCCCCAGCCGAAGGGGGGGTCTAAGCTCCTATAATTCACCCCTCCACTTT | CPPSRRGGLSSYNSPLHF
once | TRBJ1-2 | . | TRBV5-5 | TGTGCCAGCAGCTTGGATACAGGGAACTATGGCTACACCTTC | CASSLDTGNYGYTF
. | TRBJ1-5 | . | TRBV27 | TGTGCCAGCAGTCAGGGAGGGCTGGGCAATCAGCCCCAGCATTTT | CASSQGGLGNQPQHF
. | TRBJ2-7 | . | TRBV5-6 | TGTGCCAGCAGCTTGGGGGGTGGTAGCAGGGGCTACGAGCAGTACTTC | CASSLGGGSRGYEQYF
. | TRBJ1-1 | . | TRBV29-1 | TGCAGCGCCAGTTCGACAGCAATGAACACTGAAGCTTTCTTT | CSASSTAMNTEAFF